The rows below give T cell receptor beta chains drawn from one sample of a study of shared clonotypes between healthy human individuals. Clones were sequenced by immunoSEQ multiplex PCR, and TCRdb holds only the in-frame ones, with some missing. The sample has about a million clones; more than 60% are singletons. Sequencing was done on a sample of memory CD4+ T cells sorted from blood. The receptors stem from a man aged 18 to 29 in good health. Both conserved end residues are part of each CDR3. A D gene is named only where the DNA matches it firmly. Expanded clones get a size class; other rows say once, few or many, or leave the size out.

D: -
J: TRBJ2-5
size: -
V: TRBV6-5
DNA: TGTGCCAGCAGTACAGGGGAGGGGGAGACCCAGTACTTC
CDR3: CASSTGEGETQYF

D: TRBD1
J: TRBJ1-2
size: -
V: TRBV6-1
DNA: TGTGCCAGCCAGTACAGGGGCGGAGGTGGCTACACCTTC
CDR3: CASQYRGGGGYTF

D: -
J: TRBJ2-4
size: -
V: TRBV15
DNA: TGTGCCACCAGCAGCAAGGACATTCAGTACTTC
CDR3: CATSSKDIQYF

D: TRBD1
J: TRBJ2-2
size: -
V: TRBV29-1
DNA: TGCAGCGTTGGACAGGGGGCGAACACCGGGGAGCTGTTTTTT
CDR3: CSVGQGANTGELFF

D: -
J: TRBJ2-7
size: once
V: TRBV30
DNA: TGTGCCTGGAGTGGTACCTACTACGAGCAGTACTTC
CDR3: CAWSGTYYEQYF

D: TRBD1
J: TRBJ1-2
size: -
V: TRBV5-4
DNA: TGTGCCAGCAGAAAAGGGACAGGGCTCTCTACTAACTATGGCTACACCTTC
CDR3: CASRKGTGLSTNYGYTF

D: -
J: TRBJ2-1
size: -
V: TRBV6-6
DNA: TGTGCCAGCAGACAATCCCAGGGGATCGGTGAGCAGTTCTTC
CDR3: CASRQSQGIGEQFF

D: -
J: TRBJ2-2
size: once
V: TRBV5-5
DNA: TGTGCCAGCAGCTTCAATACCGGGGAGCTGTTTTTT
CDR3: CASSFNTGELFF

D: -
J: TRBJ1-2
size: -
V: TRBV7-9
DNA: TGTGCCAGCAGCCAAGGAGGTAATGGCTACACCTTC
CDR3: CASSQGGNGYTF

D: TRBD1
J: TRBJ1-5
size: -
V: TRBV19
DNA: TGTGCCAGTAAAACGACAGGGGATAGCAATCAGCCCCAGCATTTT
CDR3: CASKTTGDSNQPQHF

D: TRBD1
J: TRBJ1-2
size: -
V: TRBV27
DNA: TGTGCCAGCAGTTGGGGGGGACAGGGAGCCCATGGCTACACCTTC
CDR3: CASSWGGQGAHGYTF

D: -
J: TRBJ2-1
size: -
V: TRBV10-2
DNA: TGCGCCAGCAGTGAGGGGAGACTAGTTGTAGGAACTAGTGAGCAGTTCTTC
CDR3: CASSEGRLVVGTSEQFF

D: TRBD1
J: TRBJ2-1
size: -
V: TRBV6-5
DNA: TGTGCCAGCAGTTACTGGGGACAGGGGGAGTACAATGAGCAGTTCTTC
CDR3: CASSYWGQGEYNEQFF

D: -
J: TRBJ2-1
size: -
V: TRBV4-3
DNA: TGCGCCAGCAGCCGGGGAAGGAATTGGGCACAGGTTATTAGCTCCTACAATGAGCAGTTCTTC
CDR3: CASSRGRNWAQVISSYNEQFF

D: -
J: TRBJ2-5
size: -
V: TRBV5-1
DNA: TGCGCCAGCAGCTTCTCAGGCGGGCCTTCGGAGACCCAGTACTTC
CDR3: CASSFSGGPSETQYF

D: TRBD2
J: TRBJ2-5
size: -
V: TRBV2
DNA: TGTGCCAGCAGGGGGACTAGCGGGGGGACTACCCAGTACTTC
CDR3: CASRGTSGGTTQYF

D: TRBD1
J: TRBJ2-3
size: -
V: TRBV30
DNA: TGTGCCTGGGACATCGGGACAGGGTACACAGATACGCAGTATTTT
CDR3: CAWDIGTGYTDTQYF

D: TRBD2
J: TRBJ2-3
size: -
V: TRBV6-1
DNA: TGTGCCAGCAGGACCGGGACTAGCAGCGATACGCAGTATTTT
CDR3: CASRTGTSSDTQYF

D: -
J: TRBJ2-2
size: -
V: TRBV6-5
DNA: TGTGCCAGCAAAAGGCGCGCGGGTGCCGGGGAGCTGTTTTTT
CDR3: CASKRRAGAGELFF

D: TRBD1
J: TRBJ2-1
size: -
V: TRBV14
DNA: TGTGCCAGCAGCCAAGCGACGGGACAGAATGAGCAGTTCTTC
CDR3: CASSQATGQNEQFF